This T cell receptor (beta chain) was captured by sequencing in a study of OX40 agonist ivuxolimab in advanced cancers. Whole-study context: The study treated patients with ivuxolimab, an agonistic anti-OX40 (CD134) antibody. Dose-escalation patients had hepatocellular carcinoma, melanoma, renal cell or head and neck cancer. Around 40% of patients had received prior checkpoint inhibitor therapy.

The cohort excluded patients with autoimmune disease history or systemic immunosuppression. The count of this clone is one. Produced via immunoSEQ multiplex PCR; TCRdb's table is partial and in-frame only. The profile shows around 46,000 clones, 90% to 95% of them singletons. V trimming: 2 bases; J trimming: 5 bases; junction bases outside the gene matches: 5. This CDR3 contains 14 residues. Germline CDR1 and CDR2: GTSNPN and SVGIG (reference sequence). The sequencing used CD4+ or CD8+ T cells sorted from blood, collected in a trial of the OX40 agonist ivuxolimab. This chain joins TRBV30 and TRBJ1-4; TRBD1 matches 7 bases. This receptor was identified in an adult with an advanced solid tumor such as melanoma, head and neck, liver or kidney cancer. For the CDR3, the DNA is TGTGCCTGGAGTTCAGGGGGATTGAATGAAAAACTGTTTTTT. It is translated as CAWSSGGLNEKLFF.